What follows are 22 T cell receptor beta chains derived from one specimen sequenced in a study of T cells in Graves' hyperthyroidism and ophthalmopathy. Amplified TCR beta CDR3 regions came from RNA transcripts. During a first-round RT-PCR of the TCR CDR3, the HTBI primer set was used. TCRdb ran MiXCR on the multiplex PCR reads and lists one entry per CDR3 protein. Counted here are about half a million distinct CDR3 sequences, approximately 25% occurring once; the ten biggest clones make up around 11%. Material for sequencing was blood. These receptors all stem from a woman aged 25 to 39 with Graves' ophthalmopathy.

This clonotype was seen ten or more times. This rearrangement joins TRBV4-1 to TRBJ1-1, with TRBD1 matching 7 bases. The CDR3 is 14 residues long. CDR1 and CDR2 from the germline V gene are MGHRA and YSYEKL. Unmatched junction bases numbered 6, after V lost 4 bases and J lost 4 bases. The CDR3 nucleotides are TGCGCCAGCAGCCTACCGGGACAGCGCACTGAAGCTTTCTTT. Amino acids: CASSLPGQRTEAFF.

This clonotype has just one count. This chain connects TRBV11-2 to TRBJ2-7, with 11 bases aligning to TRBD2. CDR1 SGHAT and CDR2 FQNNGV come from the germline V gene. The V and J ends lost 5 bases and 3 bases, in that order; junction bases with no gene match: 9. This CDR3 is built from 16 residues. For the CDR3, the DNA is TGTGCCAGCAGCAACGTACTAGCGGGGGCACTCTACGAGCAGTACTTC. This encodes CASSNVLAGALYEQYF.

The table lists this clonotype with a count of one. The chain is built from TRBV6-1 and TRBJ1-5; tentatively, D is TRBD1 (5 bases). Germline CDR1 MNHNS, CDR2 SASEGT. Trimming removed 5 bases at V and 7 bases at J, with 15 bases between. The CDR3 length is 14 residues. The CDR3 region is CASSPQTGRQPQHF. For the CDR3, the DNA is TGTGCCAGCAGTCCTCAGACGGGGCGGCAGCCCCAGCATTTT.

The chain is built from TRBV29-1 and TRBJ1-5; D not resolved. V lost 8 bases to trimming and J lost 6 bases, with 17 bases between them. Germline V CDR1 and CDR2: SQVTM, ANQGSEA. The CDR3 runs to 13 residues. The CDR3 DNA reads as TGCAGCTCCCTTTTTGGTGGGTCTCAGCCCCAGCATTTT. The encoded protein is CSSLFGGSQPQHF.

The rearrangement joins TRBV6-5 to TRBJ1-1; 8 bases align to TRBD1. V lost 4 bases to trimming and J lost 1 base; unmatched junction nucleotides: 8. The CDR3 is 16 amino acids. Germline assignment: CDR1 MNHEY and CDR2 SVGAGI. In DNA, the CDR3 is TGTGCCAGCAGTTCCCATGGACAGGGCCGGAACACTGAAGCTTTCTTT. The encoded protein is CASSSHGQGRNTEAFF.

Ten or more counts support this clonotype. CDR3 DNA: TGTGCCAGCAGCCCCACCCAGGACAGGTCTTTGGACGAGCAGTACTTC. This gives the protein CASSPTQDRSLDEQYF. The V call is TRBV13, the J call TRBJ2-7; 7 nucleotides line up with TRBD1. The CDR3 totals 16 residues. The J segment lost 5 bases and the V segment lost 5 bases, leaving 15 bases of the junction unmatched. Germline V lookup: CDR1 PRHDT, CDR2 FYEKMQ (reference sequence).

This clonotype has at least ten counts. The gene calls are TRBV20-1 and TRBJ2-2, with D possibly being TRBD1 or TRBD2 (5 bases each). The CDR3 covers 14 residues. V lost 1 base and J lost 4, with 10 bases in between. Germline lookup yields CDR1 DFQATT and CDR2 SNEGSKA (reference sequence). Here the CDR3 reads CSARGGTITGELFF. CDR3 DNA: TGCAGTGCTAGAGGAGGGACCATCACCGGGGAGCTGTTTTTT.

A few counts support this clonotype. CDR3 region: CASSLVPFQGGRETQYF. DNA for the CDR3: TGTGCCAGCAGCTTAGTCCCCTTCCAGGGGGGGCGCGAGACCCAGTACTTC. The rearrangement uses TRBV11-1 and TRBJ2-5; D assignment may be TRBD1 or TRBD2 (7 bases each). The CDR3 length is 17 residues. Germline V CDR1 and CDR2: SGHAT, FQDESV (reference sequence). Between the trimmed V and J ends, which lost 1 base and 5 bases, there was a span of 20 bases.

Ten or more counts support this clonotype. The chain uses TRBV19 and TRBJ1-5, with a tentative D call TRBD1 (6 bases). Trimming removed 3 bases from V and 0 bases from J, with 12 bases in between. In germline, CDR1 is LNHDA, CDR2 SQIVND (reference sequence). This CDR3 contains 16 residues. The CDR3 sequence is CASSIQGKYSNQPQHF. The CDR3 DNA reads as TGTGCCAGTAGTATCCAGGGGAAGTATAGCAATCAGCCCCAGCATTTT. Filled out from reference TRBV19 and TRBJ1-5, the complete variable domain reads DGGITQSPKYLFRKEGQNVTLSCEQNLNHDAMYWYRQDPGQGLRLIYYSQIVNDFQKGDIAEGYSVSREKKESFPLTVTSAQKNPTAFYLCASSIQGKYSNQPQHFGDGTRLSIL.

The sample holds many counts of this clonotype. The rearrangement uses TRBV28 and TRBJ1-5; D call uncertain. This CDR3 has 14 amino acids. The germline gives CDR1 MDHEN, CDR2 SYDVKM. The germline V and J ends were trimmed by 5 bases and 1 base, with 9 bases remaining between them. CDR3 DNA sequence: TGTGCCAGCAGTCGCCAGCTAAGCAATCAGCCCCAGCATTTT. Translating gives CASSRQLSNQPQHF.

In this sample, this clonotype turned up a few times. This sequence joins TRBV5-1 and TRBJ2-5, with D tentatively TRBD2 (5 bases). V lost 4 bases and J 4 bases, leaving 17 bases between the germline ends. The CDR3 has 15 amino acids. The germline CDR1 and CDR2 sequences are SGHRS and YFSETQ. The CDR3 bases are TGCGCCAGCAGCCGACGTGTTACTAGTCCAGAGACCCAGTACTTC. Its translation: CASSRRVTSPETQYF.

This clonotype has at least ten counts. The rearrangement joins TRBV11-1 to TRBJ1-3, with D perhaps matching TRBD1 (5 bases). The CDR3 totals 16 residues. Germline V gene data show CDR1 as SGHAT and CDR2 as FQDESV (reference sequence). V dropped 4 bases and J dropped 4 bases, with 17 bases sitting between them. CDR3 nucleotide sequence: TGTGCCAGCAGCTCGTGGCGAGAGGGGCCAGGAAACACCATATATTTT. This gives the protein CASSSWREGPGNTIYF.

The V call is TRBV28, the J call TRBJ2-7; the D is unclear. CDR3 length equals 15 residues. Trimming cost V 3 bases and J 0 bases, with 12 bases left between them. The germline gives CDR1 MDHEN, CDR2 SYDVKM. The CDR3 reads CASSLPAVSSYEQYF. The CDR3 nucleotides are TGTGCCAGCAGTTTGCCCGCAGTTAGCTCCTACGAGCAGTACTTC.

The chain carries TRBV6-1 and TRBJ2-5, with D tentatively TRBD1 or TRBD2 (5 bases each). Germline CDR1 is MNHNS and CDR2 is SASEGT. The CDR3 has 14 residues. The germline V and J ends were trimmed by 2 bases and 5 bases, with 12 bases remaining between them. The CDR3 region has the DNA TGTGCCAGCAGTGAACTGAGGGGACGGGAGACCCAGTACTTC. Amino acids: CASSELRGRETQYF.

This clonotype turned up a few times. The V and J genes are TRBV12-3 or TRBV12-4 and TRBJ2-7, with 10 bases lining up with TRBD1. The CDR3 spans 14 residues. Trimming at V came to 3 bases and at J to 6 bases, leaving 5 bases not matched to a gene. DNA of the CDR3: TGTGCCAGCAGTTTCGGGACAGGGGTTATCGAGCAGTACTTC. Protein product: CASSFGTGVIEQYF.

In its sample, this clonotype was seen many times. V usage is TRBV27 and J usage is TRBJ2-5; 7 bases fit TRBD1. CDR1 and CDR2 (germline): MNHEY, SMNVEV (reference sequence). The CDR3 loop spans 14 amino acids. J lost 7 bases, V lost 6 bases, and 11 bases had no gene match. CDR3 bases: TGTGCCAGCAGCCGGGACAGTGCCAAGAGGACCCAGTACTTC. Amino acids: CASSRDSAKRTQYF.

The CDR3 region is CATSRAGQPQHF. As DNA, the CDR3 is TGTGCCACCAGCAGAGCAGGGCAGCCCCAGCATTTT. The chain links TRBV15 to TRBJ1-5; TRBD1 is a possible D gene (5 bases). Germline V gives CDR1 LNHNV, CDR2 YYDKDF (reference sequence). The CDR3 is 12 amino acids. Trimming cost V 1 base and J 7 bases, with 5 bases left between them.

The DNA of the CDR3 is TGTGCCAGCAGTCTCATGGGACTAGCGGTCCCAGGGAGAGAGACCCAGTACTTC. Protein sequence: CASSLMGLAVPGRETQYF. The rearrangement links TRBV28 to TRBJ2-5; 11 bases match TRBD2. The CDR3 consists of 18 residues. Germline CDR1 and CDR2: MDHEN and SYDVKM. The trim removed 5 bases at V and 4 bases at J, leaving 15 bases unmatched. The whole variable domain, remainder taken from reference TRBV28 and TRBJ2-5, is DVKVTQSSRYLVKRTGEKVFLECVQDMDHENMFWYRQDPGLGLRLIYFSYDVKMKEKGDIPEGYSVSREKKERFSLILESASTNQTSMYLCASSLMGLAVPGRETQYFGPGTRLLVL.

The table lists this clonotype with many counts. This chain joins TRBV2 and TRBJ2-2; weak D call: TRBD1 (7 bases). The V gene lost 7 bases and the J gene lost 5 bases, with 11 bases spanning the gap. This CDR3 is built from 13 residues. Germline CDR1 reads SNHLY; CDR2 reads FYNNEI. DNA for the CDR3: TGTGCCAGCATCAGGGGGAGGACCGGGGAGCTGTTTTTT. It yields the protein CASIRGRTGELFF. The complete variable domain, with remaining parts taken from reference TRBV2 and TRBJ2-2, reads EPEVTQTPSHQVTQMGQEVILRCVPISNHLYFYWYRQILGQKVEFLVSFYNNEISEKSEIFDDQFSVERPDGSNFTLKIRSTKLEDSAMYFCASIRGRTGELFFGEGSRLTVL.

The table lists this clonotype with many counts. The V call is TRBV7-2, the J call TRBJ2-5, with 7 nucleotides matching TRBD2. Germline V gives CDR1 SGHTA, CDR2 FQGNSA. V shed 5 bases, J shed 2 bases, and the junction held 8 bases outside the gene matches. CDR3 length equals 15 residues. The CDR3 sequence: CASSRGLGPQETQYF. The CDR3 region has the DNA TGTGCCAGCAGCAGAGGACTAGGCCCTCAAGAGACCCAGTACTTC.

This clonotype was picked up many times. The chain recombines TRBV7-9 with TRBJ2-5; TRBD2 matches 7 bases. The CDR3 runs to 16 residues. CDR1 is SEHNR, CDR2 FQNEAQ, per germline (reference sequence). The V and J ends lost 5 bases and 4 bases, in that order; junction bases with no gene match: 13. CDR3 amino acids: CASSIRDAPGGETQYF. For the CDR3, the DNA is TGTGCCAGCAGCATCCGGGACGCCCCGGGGGGAGAGACCCAGTACTTC.

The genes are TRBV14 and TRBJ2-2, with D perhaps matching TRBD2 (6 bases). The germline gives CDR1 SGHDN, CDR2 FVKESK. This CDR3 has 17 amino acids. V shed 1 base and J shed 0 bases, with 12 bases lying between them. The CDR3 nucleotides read TGTGCCAGCAGCCAAGTTCGCGGGGCCGCGAACACCGGGGAGCTGTTTTTT. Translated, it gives CASSQVRGAANTGELFF.